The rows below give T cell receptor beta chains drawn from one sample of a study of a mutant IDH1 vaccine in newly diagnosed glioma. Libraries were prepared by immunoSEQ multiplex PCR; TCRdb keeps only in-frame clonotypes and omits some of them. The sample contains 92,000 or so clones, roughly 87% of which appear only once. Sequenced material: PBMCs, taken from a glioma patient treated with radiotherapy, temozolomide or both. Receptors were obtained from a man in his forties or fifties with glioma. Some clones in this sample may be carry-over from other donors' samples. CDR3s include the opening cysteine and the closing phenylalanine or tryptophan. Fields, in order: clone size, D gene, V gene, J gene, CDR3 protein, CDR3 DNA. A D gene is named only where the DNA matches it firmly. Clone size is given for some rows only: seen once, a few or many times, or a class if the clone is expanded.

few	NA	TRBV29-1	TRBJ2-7	CSVGSAYEQYF	TGCAGCGTTGGGTCAGCCTACGAGCAGTACTTC
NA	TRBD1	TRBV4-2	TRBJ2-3	CASSPRIRDRFTDTQYF	TGTGCCAGCAGTCCAAGGATCAGGGACAGATTCACAGATACGCAGTATTTT
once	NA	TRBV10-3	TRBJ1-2	CAISESGRVPHGYTF	TGTGCCATCAGTGAGTCCGGCAGGGTACCGCATGGCTACACCTTC
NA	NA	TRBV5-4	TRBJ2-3	CASSLGGGTDTQYF	TGTGCCAGCAGCTTGGGTGGAGGCACAGATACGCAGTATTTT
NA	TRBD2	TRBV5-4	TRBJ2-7	CASSSQSGGSSYEQYF	TGTGCCAGCAGCTCGCAAAGCGGGGGGTCGTCCTACGAGCAGTACTTC
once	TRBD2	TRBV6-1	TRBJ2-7	CASSELGLAGAGGYEQYF	TGTGCCAGCAGTGAACTGGGACTAGCGGGCGCCGGGGGGTACGAGCAGTACTTC
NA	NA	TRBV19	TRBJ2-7	CASNGGILYEQYF	TGTGCCAGTAACGGAGGTATTCTCTACGAGCAGTACTTC
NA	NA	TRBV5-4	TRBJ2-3	CASSFRVGRTYTDTQYF	TGTGCCAGCAGCTTTCGTGTAGGGCGGACCTACACAGATACGCAGTATTTT
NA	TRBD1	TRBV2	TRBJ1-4	CASTQQGRLNEKLFF	TGTGCCAGCACCCAACAGGGGCGCCTCAATGAAAAACTGTTTTTT
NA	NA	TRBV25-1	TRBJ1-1	CASSAFRGKNTEAFF	TGTGCCAGCAGTGCTTTCCGAGGGAAGAACACTGAAGCTTTCTTT
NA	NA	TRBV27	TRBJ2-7	CASSPWGEQYF	TGTGCCAGCAGTCCCTGGGGTGAGCAGTACTTC
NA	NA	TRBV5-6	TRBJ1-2	CASSPIQGYGYTF	TGTGCCAGCAGCCCGATTCAAGGCTATGGCTACACCTTC
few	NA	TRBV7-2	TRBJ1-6	CASSLPGAGDSPLHF	TGTGCCAGCAGCCTCCCCGGAGCAGGGGATTCACCCCTCCACTTT
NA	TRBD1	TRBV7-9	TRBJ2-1	CASATGREEQFF	TGTGCCAGCGCGACAGGGAGAGAGGAGCAGTTCTTC
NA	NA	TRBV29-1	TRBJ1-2	CSLGEEDRGYGYTF	TGCAGCCTCGGGGAGGAGGACCGGGGGTATGGCTACACCTTC
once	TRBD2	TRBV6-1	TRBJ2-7	CASSDSGGLYEQYF	TGTGCCAGCAGCGATAGCGGGGGGCTATACGAGCAGTACTTC
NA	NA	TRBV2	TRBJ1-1	CASSNQGTQNTEAFF	TGTGCCAGCAGTAATCAGGGGACGCAGAACACTGAAGCTTTCTTT
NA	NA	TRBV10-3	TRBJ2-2	CAISSTAYANTGELFF	TGTGCCATCAGCTCGACTGCTTACGCGAACACCGGGGAGCTGTTTTTT
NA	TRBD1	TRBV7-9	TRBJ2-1	CASSRRQGNNEQFF	TGTGCCAGCAGCCGAAGACAGGGCAACAATGAGCAGTTCTTC
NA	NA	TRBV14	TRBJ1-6	CASSRLPWGSPLHF	TGTGCCAGCAGTCGACTCCCTTGGGGTTCACCCCTCCACTTT
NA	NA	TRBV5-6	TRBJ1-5	CASSLIRGGQPQHF	TGTGCCAGCAGCTTGATCAGGGGTGGACAGCCCCAGCATTTT
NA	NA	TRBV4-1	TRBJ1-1	CASRLAANTEAFF	TGCGCCAGCAGACTCGCAGCTAACACTGAAGCTTTCTTT
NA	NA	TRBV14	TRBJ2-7	CASSQFTASYEQYF	TGTGCCAGCAGCCAGTTCACAGCCTCCTACGAGCAGTACTTC
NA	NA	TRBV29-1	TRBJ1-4	CSVAEGREKLFF	TGCAGCGTTGCGGAGGGTCGGGAAAAACTGTTTTTT
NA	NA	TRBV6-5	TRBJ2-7	CATNPRGDLSYEQYF	TGTGCCACAAACCCCAGGGGCGACTTGTCCTACGAGCAGTACTTC
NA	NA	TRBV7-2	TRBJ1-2	CASSPRRYGYTF	TGTGCCAGCAGCCCCCGACGGTATGGCTACACCTTC
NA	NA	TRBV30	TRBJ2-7	CAWDIGYEQYF	TGTGCCTGGGACATAGGTTACGAGCAGTACTTC
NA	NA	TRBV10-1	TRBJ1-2	CASSDERDYGYTF	TGCGCCAGCAGTGACGAAAGGGACTATGGCTACACCTTC
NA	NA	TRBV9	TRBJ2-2	CASSVGGGSSNTGELFF	TGTGCCAGCAGCGTAGGTGGGGGATCTTCCAACACCGGGGAGCTGTTTTTT
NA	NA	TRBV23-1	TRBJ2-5	CASSQSIRDQETQYF	TGCGCCAGCAGTCAATCAATCAGGGACCAAGAGACCCAGTACTTC
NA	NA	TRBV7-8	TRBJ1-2	CASSLEGIGYTF	TGTGCCAGCAGCTTAGAGGGGATAGGCTACACCTTC
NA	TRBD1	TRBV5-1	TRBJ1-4	CASSSGQGGEKLFF	TGCGCCAGCAGCTCAGGACAGGGAGGGGAAAAACTGTTTTTT